The next 20 T cell receptor beta chains were all read from a single sample in a study of Graves' ophthalmopathy and Graves' hyperthyroidism. TCR beta CDR3 amplification used RNA transcripts. HTBI-primed RT-PCR formed the first round, and a multiplex PCR formed the second. TCRdb reprocessed the multiplex PCR reads with MiXCR, giving one entry per CDR3 protein. This table has 200,000 to 250,000 distinct CDR3 sequences, 20% to 25% appearing once. The sequenced sample consisted of peripheral blood. These receptors were collected from a woman between 45 and 60 years old with Graves' ophthalmopathy.

This clonotype was counted between two and nine times. V gene TRBV28 combines with J gene TRBJ2-7; D remains unclear. V was trimmed by 6 bases and J by 3 bases, leaving 12 bases between them. Germline V lookup: CDR1 MDHEN, CDR2 SYDVKM. The length of the CDR3 is 13 residues. The CDR3 region is CASSLEIYYEQYF. As DNA, the CDR3 is TGTGCCAGCAGCCTAGAGATTTACTACGAGCAGTACTTC.

This clonotype was seen repeatedly, ten times or more. The chain links TRBV20-1 to TRBJ1-1; no definite D call. Germline values: CDR1 DFQATT, CDR2 SNEGSKA (reference sequence). The CDR3 runs 15 residues. Between the trimmed V and J ends, which lost 0 bases and 0 bases, there was a span of 11 bases. The CDR3 DNA is TGCAGTGCTAGAGATCCCTTCTATTTGAACACTGAAGCTTTCTTT. This encodes CSARDPFYLNTEAFF.

There are many counts of this clonotype. V is TRBV20-1 and J is TRBJ2-2, with D perhaps given as TRBD1 or TRBD2 (6 bases each). The germline V and J ends were trimmed by 0 bases and 0 bases, with 14 bases remaining between them. The CDR3 runs 17 residues. The V gene's germline CDR1 is DFQATT and CDR2 SNEGSKA (reference sequence). The CDR3, as DNA: TGCAGTGCTAGAGATAGGGAGGACAGAACGAACACCGGGGAGCTGTTTTTT. Translation gives CSARDREDRTNTGELFF.

This clonotype was seen ten or more times. The chain has TRBV6-1 and TRBJ2-6; perhaps TRBD2 as D (6 bases). The V gene lost 6 bases and the J gene lost 1 base, with 10 bases spanning the gap. The CDR3 is made up of 15 amino acids. Looked up from germline, CDR1 is MNHNS and CDR2 is SASEGT. The CDR3 is CASSTGGSGANVLTF. CDR3 DNA: TGTGCCAGCAGCACCGGGGGTTCTGGGGCCAACGTCCTGACTTTC.

This clonotype was seen repeatedly, ten times or more. The chain joins TRBV2 to TRBJ1-5; TRBD1 aligns across 10 bases. Germline V lookup: CDR1 SNHLY, CDR2 FYNNEI. The CDR3 is 14 amino acids. Trimming removed 4 bases from V and 7 bases from J; junction bases left unmatched: 4. Written as DNA, the CDR3 is TGTGCCAGCAGTGGACAGGGGGCAAGGCAGCCCCAGCATTTT. This gives the protein CASSGQGARQPQHF. The entire variable domain, with the rest obtained from reference TRBV2 and TRBJ1-5, is as follows: EPEVTQTPSHQVTQMGQEVILRCVPISNHLYFYWYRQILGQKVEFLVSFYNNEISEKSEIFDDQFSVERPDGSNFTLKIRSTKLEDSAMYFCASSGQGARQPQHFGDGTRLSIL.

This clonotype occurred many times. This chain links TRBV6-1 with TRBJ1-1, with D possibly TRBD1 on 6 matching bases. The length of the CDR3 is 15 residues. Germline CDR1 MNHNS, CDR2 SASEGT. V lost 4 bases to trimming and J lost 0 bases, with 12 bases between them. The CDR3 protein is CASSADRRMNTEAFF. CDR3 sequence (DNA): TGTGCCAGCAGTGCAGACAGGAGGATGAACACTGAAGCTTTCTTT.

This clonotype was detected many times. The chain links TRBV11-2 to TRBJ2-5; 7 nucleotides align to TRBD1. The CDR3 runs to 12 residues. With V trimmed by 5 bases and J by 4 bases, 1 base remained unmatched. From germline, CDR1 is SGHAT and CDR2 FQNNGV. The CDR3 bases are TGTGCCAGCAGCCAGGGGGTAGAGACCCAGTACTTC. It translates to CASSQGVETQYF. The entire variable domain, with the rest obtained from reference TRBV11-2 and TRBJ2-5, is as follows: EAGVAQSPRYKIIEKRQSVAFWCNPISGHATLYWYQQILGQGPKLLIQFQNNGVVDDSQLPKDRFSAERLKGVDSTLKIQPAKLEDSAVYLCASSQGVETQYFGPGTRLLVL.

V is TRBV12-3 or TRBV12-4 and J is TRBJ1-1, with a tentative D call TRBD1 (5 bases). The length of the CDR3 is 12 residues. V shed 3 bases and J shed 7 bases, with 9 bases lying between them. The CDR3 DNA reads TGTGCCAGCAGTTTTAGCACAGGTGAAGCTTTCTTT. Protein sequence: CASSFSTGEAFF.

The chain combines TRBV12-3 or TRBV12-4 with TRBJ1-1, with D possibly being TRBD1 (5 bases). The CDR3 runs 16 residues. V was clipped by 6 bases and J by 0 bases, with 17 bases between them. CDR3 sequence: CASRVSVGTVNTEAFF. The CDR3 DNA reads TGTGCCAGCAGGGTGTCGGTAGGGACGGTGAACACTGAAGCTTTCTTT.

Ten or more counts support this clonotype. The rearrangement links TRBV19 to TRBJ1-5; D might be TRBD1 (5 bases). The CDR3 totals 14 residues. Germline V gene lookup returns CDR1 LNHDA and CDR2 SQIVND (reference sequence). Between the trimmed V and J ends, which lost 3 bases and 5 bases, there was a span of 11 bases. For the CDR3, the DNA is TGTGCCAGTAGTATTAATAGGGGTGATCAGCCCCAGCATTTT. It specifies CASSINRGDQPQHF.

The DNA of the CDR3 is TGTGCCAGCAGTTTGGCCTCCCCCTTTAATTCACCCCTCCACTTT. It is translated as CASSLASPFNSPLHF. V and J are TRBV28 and TRBJ1-6; D call uncertain. CDR3 size: 15 residues. V lost 3 bases to trimming and J lost 6 bases, with 12 bases between them. Germline V gene data show CDR1 as MDHEN and CDR2 as SYDVKM. Full variable domain (remainder filled in from reference TRBV28 and TRBJ1-6): DVKVTQSSRYLVKRTGEKVFLECVQDMDHENMFWYRQDPGLGLRLIYFSYDVKMKEKGDIPEGYSVSREKKERFSLILESASTNQTSMYLCASSLASPFNSPLHFGNGTRLTVT.

This clonotype was seen repeatedly, ten times or more. The V gene is TRBV30, the J gene TRBJ1-5; D unresolved. The CDR3 is 11 residues long. Deletions cut 5 bases from V and 6 bases from J, with 8 bases between. Germline V gives CDR1 GTSNPN, CDR2 SVGIG (reference sequence). This CDR3 reads CAWGEAQPQHF. The DNA of the CDR3 is TGTGCCTGGGGAGAGGCTCAGCCCCAGCATTTT.

The rearrangement joins TRBV11-2 to TRBJ2-5; no clear D gene. In germline, CDR1 is SGHAT, CDR2 FQNNGV. The CDR3 covers 14 residues. Between the trimmed V and J ends, which lost 2 bases and 5 bases, there was a span of 12 bases. CDR3 sequence: CASSLSRLEETQYF. The CDR3 region has the DNA TGTGCCAGCAGCTTAAGCAGGCTCGAGGAGACCCAGTACTTC.

The table lists this clonotype with many counts. The rearrangement joins TRBV24-1 to TRBJ1-5, with 9 bases identical to TRBD1. The germline V gene encodes CDR1 KGHDR and CDR2 SFDVKD. The CDR3 totals 15 residues. Trimming removed 3 bases from V and 4 bases from J; junction bases left unmatched: 3. CDR3 DNA sequence: TGTGCCACCAGTGATCCGGGACAGGGAAATCAGCCCCAGCATTTT. Translation: CATSDPGQGNQPQHF.

V is TRBV12-3 or TRBV12-4 and J is TRBJ1-5, with D perhaps TRBD1 (5 bases). Trimming left V 2 bases short and J 4 bases short, with 12 bases between. CDR3 length equals 15 residues. CDR3 coding DNA: TGTGCCAGCAGTTTACGGCAGGGAACGAATCAGCCCCAGCATTTT. Its protein product is CASSLRQGTNQPQHF.

The chain uses TRBV6-1 and TRBJ2-7, with D perhaps assigned TRBD1 or TRBD2 (5 bases each). Germline CDR1 MNHNS, CDR2 SASEGT. Trimming removed 3 bases from V and 2 bases from J, with 14 bases in between. CDR3 length: 15 amino acids. CDR3 nucleotides: TGTGCCAGCAGTGAGGGGGTCTGGCGGCCCTACGAGCAGTACTTC. This sequence encodes CASSEGVWRPYEQYF.

Ten or more counts support this clonotype. The chain employs TRBV27 and TRBJ2-7; 8 positions match TRBD2. Germline loops: CDR1 MNHEY, CDR2 SMNVEV (reference sequence). V dropped 6 bases and J dropped 0; count of bases not matched to a gene: 13. CDR3 length equals 17 residues. The CDR3 is CASRSFLVAGPSYEQYF. The CDR3 DNA reads as TGTGCCAGCAGATCTTTCCTGGTAGCGGGGCCCTCCTACGAGCAGTACTTC.

Of note for this clonotype: Because it lacks the conserved phenylalanine or tryptophan at the end, this CDR3 is likely a read error. V usage is TRBV29-1 and J usage is TRBJ2-5, with 10 bases aligning to TRBD1. V dropped 7 bases and J dropped 1; count of bases not matched to a gene: 6. The CDR3 contains 14 residues. Germline V CDR1 and CDR2: SQVTM, ANQGSEA. The CDR3 DNA reads as TGCAGCGGGGGACAGGGGAGACTCCAAGAGACCCAGTACCTC. Translated, it gives CSGGQGRLQETQYL.

This clonotype has at least ten counts. V gene TRBV19 combines with J gene TRBJ1-5; 7 bases are a match to TRBD1. V lost 8 bases, J lost 1 base, and 11 bases stayed unmatched. The CDR3 runs to 16 residues. Germline V lookup: CDR1 LNHDA, CDR2 SQIVND (reference sequence). CDR3 sequence reads: CASSLRDSRSNQPQHF. The CDR3 DNA sequence: TGTGCCAGTTCTCTACGGGACAGCCGAAGCAATCAGCCCCAGCATTTT. The full variable domain, in which reference TRBV19 and TRBJ1-5 provide the parts outside the CDR3, is DGGITQSPKYLFRKEGQNVTLSCEQNLNHDAMYWYRQDPGQGLRLIYYSQIVNDFQKGDIAEGYSVSREKKESFPLTVTSAQKNPTAFYLCASSLRDSRSNQPQHFGDGTRLSIL.

The chain combines TRBV12-3 or TRBV12-4 with TRBJ2-5, with a tentative D call TRBD2 (6 bases). This CDR3 has 14 residues. Trimming removed 2 bases from V and 8 bases from J, with 15 bases in between. DNA of the CDR3: TGTGCCAGCAGTTTAAGGGTCTCCGGGACTACCCAGTACTTC. It specifies CASSLRVSGTTQYF.